The 7 T cell receptor beta chains below were found in one sample sequenced in a study of control samples from healthy donors and cancer patients. Using immunoSEQ multiplex PCR, the repertoire was profiled, and TCRdb retains in-frame clones only, with some absent. Here the sample spans more than 95,000 clones, about 87% being singletons. Sequenced: blood. Receptors originate from a man in his fifties or sixties in good health.

The genes are TRBV5-1 and TRBJ2-3; D possibly corresponds to TRBD2 (5 bases). The CDR3 loop spans 15 amino acids. V lost 5 bases to trimming and J lost 1 base, with 14 bases between them. The germline gives CDR1 SGHRS, CDR2 YFSETQ. The CDR3 coding sequence is TGCGCCAGCAGAGGTCTGACGCGGGGCACAGATACGCAGTATTTT. This codes for CASRGLTRGTDTQYF.

In its sample, this clone was seen once. The chain recombines TRBV27 with TRBJ2-7; no clear D. The CDR3 is 14 amino acids. V was trimmed by 4 bases and J by 0 bases, leaving 10 bases between them. CDR1 is MNHEY, CDR2 SMNVEV, per germline (reference sequence). The CDR3 sequence: CASSSIPPSYEQYF. CDR3 nucleotide sequence: TGTGCCAGCAGTTCCATACCACCCTCCTACGAGCAGTACTTC.

V usage is TRBV30 and J usage is TRBJ1-1; D is uncertain. The CDR3 contains 11 residues. Germline V gene data show CDR1 as GTSNPN and CDR2 as SVGIG (reference sequence). Trimming took 0 bases from V and 7 from J, leaving 6 bases between them. The CDR3 DNA follows: TGTGCCTGGAGTGTACGCAGTGAAGCTTTCTTT. Translated: CAWSVRSEAFF.

The chain recombines TRBV9 with TRBJ1-6; D might be TRBD1 (5 bases). CDR1 is SGDLS and CDR2 is YYNGEE in the germline V gene. The CDR3 covers 16 residues. V gave up 0 bases and J gave up 10 bases, with 17 bases separating them. Here the CDR3 reads CASSVGGLRTKSPLHF. As DNA, the CDR3 is TGTGCCAGCAGCGTAGGGGGACTCCGAACGAAGTCACCCCTCCACTTT.

The rearrangement links TRBV28 to TRBJ1-5; tentative D call: TRBD1 (6 bases). The CDR3 sequence is 15 residues long. Germline CDR1 reads MDHEN; CDR2 reads SYDVKM. The V and J ends lost 8 bases and 6 bases respectively, with 20 bases between them. CDR3 coding DNA: TGTGCCAGCCTAAGCGGGACGGGGGCAGGTCAGCCCCAGCATTTT. Translating it yields CASLSGTGAGQPQHF.

The gene calls are TRBV5-4 and TRBJ2-7, with a weak D call TRBD2 (6 bases). Trimming shortened V by 0 bases and J by 5 bases, and 9 bases separated the two germline ends. In germline, CDR1 is SGHNT, CDR2 YYREEE (reference sequence). This CDR3 has 13 amino acids. DNA of the CDR3: TGTGCCAGCAGCTTGGTGTCGGGAGACGAGCAGTACTTC. Protein sequence: CASSLVSGDEQYF.

The gene calls are TRBV7-2 and TRBJ2-7; 9 bases are a match to TRBD2. Per the germline V gene, CDR1 is SGHTA and CDR2 is FQGNSA. The CDR3 is 16 residues long. After removal of 1 base from V and 2 bases from J, the junction contained 6 bases not matched to a gene. CDR3 amino acids: CASSLDTRGGTYEQYF. CDR3 coding DNA: TGTGCCAGCAGCTTAGATACGCGGGGGGGCACCTACGAGCAGTACTTC.